Listed here are 4 T cell receptor beta chains from one sample, sequenced in a study of shared clonotypes between healthy human individuals. Assay used: immunoSEQ multiplex PCR; TCRdb lists only in-frame clones, some missing. The table lists about 2 million clones, 95% of them singletons. The sample comprised naive CD4+ T cells sorted from blood. Subset indicated: CD45RA+ positively selected. The receptors come from a young man in good health.

Regarding this clone: The sample carries other DNA sequences with the same CDR3. The chain combines TRBV6-5 with TRBJ1-2; possible D gene TRBD1, 5 bases. Trimming took 6 bases from V and 8 from J, leaving 13 bases between them. The CDR3 runs to 12 residues. The germline gives CDR1 MNHEY, CDR2 SVGAGI. The CDR3 DNA is TGTGCCAGCAGCTCGGGGACGCGCGGCTACACCTTC. This encodes CASSSGTRGYTF.

Here the CDR3 DNA reads TGCGCCAGCGGACAGGGGACAGGGGGATCTTACGAGCAGTACTTC. Translating gives CASGQGTGGSYEQYF. The chain couples TRBV5-1 to TRBJ2-7, with 11 bases lining up with TRBD1. The CDR3 loop spans 15 amino acids. The junction had 10 bases not matched to a gene; V was cut back by 7 bases and J by 4 bases. Germline V lookup: CDR1 SGHRS, CDR2 YFSETQ.

The chain combines TRBV10-3 with TRBJ2-2; TRBD2 matches 10 bases. Trimming took 6 bases from V and 4 from J; bases not matched to a gene: 11. Germline CDR1 and CDR2: ENHRY and SYGVKD. CDR3 size: 17 residues. The CDR3 spells CAISGGLAGATTGELFF. For the CDR3, the DNA is TGTGCCATCAGCGGTGGTCTAGCGGGAGCGACCACCGGGGAGCTGTTTTTT.

The chain joins TRBV15 to TRBJ2-3; 7 nucleotides agree with TRBD2. The junction had 3 bases not matched to a gene; V was cut back by 4 bases and J by 2 bases. The CDR3 sequence is 14 residues long. CDR1 LNHNV and CDR2 YYDKDF come from the germline V gene (reference sequence). The chain's CDR3 is CATSTRENTDTQYF. CDR3 sequence (DNA): TGTGCCACCAGCACGCGGGAGAACACAGATACGCAGTATTTT.